This T cell receptor (beta chain) was found in a study of blood T cell repertoires in COVID-19. Study summary: PBMCs, B-cell-depleted T cells, or T cells provided the cDNA or gDNA that made up the material.

This clone was counted a single time. This CDR3 spans 14 amino acids. Germline V CDR1 and CDR2: SEHNR, FQNEAQ (reference sequence). V lost 3 bases to trimming and J lost 0 bases, with 8 bases between them. The table came from immunoSEQ multiplex PCR; TCRdb's copy has only in-frame clones and leaves some out. The data contain about 220,000 clones, around 81% of them singletons. This sequence originates from a woman aged 60-75 years with acute or convalescent COVID-19. Material: peripheral blood. The V and J genes are TRBV7-9 and TRBJ1-1; TRBD1 is a possible D gene (6 bases). Written as DNA, the CDR3 is TGTGCCAGCAGCTTCGCAGGGGTGAACACTGAAGCTTTCTTT. Translating gives CASSFAGVNTEAFF.